The sequence of this T cell receptor beta chain was determined in a study of cytomegalovirus exposure and HLA in healthy donors. CDR3 size: 14 residues. Germline V CDR1 and CDR2: SGDLS, YYNGEE. V lost 4 bases and J 2 bases, leaving 12 bases between the germline ends. Assay used: immunoSEQ multiplex PCR; TCRdb lists only in-frame clones, some missing. This table has about 220,000 clones, approximately 90% appearing once. Study-wide results and limits: According to a later analysis, TCR clusters from the first cohort tended to co-occur in the approximately 130 validation repertoires.

As for this clone: The antigen is not known.

The sample comprised PBMCs. This sequence was found in a man between 18 and 35 years old in good health and CMV-seronegative. V gene TRBV9 combines with J gene TRBJ2-5, with a possible D match to TRBD2 (5 bases). CDR3 nucleotide sequence: TGTGCCAGCAGCCCCTCCAGCGGTCAAGAGACCCAGTACTTC. Amino acids: CASSPSSGQETQYF.